This T cell receptor (beta chain) stems from a study of blood T cell repertoires in COVID-19. Study in general: Acute and convalescent COVID-19 specimens originated in the United States, Italy and Spain. The analysed material was cDNA or gDNA that came from T cells, B-cell-depleted T cells, or PBMCs.

Using immunoSEQ multiplex PCR, the repertoire was profiled, and TCRdb retains in-frame clones only, with some absent. In the table there are some 160,000 clones, roughly 77% of which are singletons. This CDR3 has 13 amino acids. Trimming removed 2 bases at V and 4 bases at J, with 8 bases between. CDR1 and CDR2 (germline): MNHEY, SMNVEV (reference sequence). The sample was peripheral blood. This chain uses TRBV27 with TRBJ1-2; the D gene is possibly TRBD1 (5 bases). The receptor was isolated from a man in his 60s with acute or convalescent COVID-19. The CDR3 spells CASSLAGPYGYTF. In DNA, the CDR3 is TGTGCCAGCAGTTTAGCAGGGCCCTATGGCTACACCTTC.